Listed here are 9 T cell receptor beta chains from one sample, sequenced in a study of shared clonotypes between healthy human individuals (TCRdb year 2020). The library was prepared using the immunoSEQ multiplex PCR assay. TCRdb limited this immuneACCESS table to in-frame rearrangements with V and J called. A share of clones is missing; checked studies link under half to unresolved V genes, and the rest is unexplained. Recorded for this sample are 950,000 to 1,300,000 clones; roughly 80% of them occurred a single time. Approximately 1.3% of the sample lies in the top ten. The sample was memory CD4+ T cells sorted from blood. The meaning of the sample's cell subset or site label: CD45RA-negative fraction. The receptors here all came from a man aged 18 to 30 in good health.

The V and J genes are TRBV13 and TRBJ2-7, with D unresolved. Germline V lookup: CDR1 PRHDT, CDR2 FYEKMQ (reference sequence). The CDR3 loop spans 15 amino acids. Trimming took off 1 base at V and 5 bases at J, with 15 bases between the two ends. CDR3 amino acids: CASSLVGPTAHEQYF. CDR3 DNA sequence: TGTGCCAGCAGCTTAGTAGGCCCAACCGCCCACGAGCAGTACTTC.

The chain is built from TRBV19 and TRBJ2-7, with 12 bases identical to TRBD1. Trimming took 5 bases from V and 8 from J; bases not matched to a gene: 10. CDR1 LNHDA and CDR2 SQIVND come from the germline V gene (reference sequence). This CDR3 is 15 amino acids long. The CDR3 reads CASSVIPGQGAQQYF. CDR3 sequence (DNA): TGTGCCAGTAGTGTGATACCGGGACAGGGGGCCCAGCAGTACTTC.

Turning to this clone: The sample contains more than one DNA sequence encoding this CDR3. This chain connects TRBV2 to TRBJ1-1; D uncertain. The CDR3 spans 13 residues. CDR1 is SNHLY, CDR2 FYNNEI, per germline. The V end was cut by 8 bases, the J end by 1 base, with 11 bases between. In DNA form, the CDR3 reads TGTGCCAGCGCGGGGTCCGGGAACACTGAAGCTTTCTTT. Translated, it gives CASAGSGNTEAFF.

This chain connects TRBV29-1 to TRBJ2-3; 7 positions agree with TRBD1. The V and J ends lost 7 bases and 1 base, in that order; junction bases with no gene match: 2. The CDR3 totals 12 residues. The germline CDR1 and CDR2 sequences are SQVTM and ANQGSEA. CDR3 nucleotides: TGCAGCGCCACAGGGGGCACAGATACGCAGTATTTT. Amino acid sequence: CSATGGTDTQYF.

J is TRBJ2-3 and V is TRBV6-1; D is perhaps TRBD2 (6 bases). The CDR3 has 15 amino acids. The V end was cut by 6 bases, the J end by 6 bases, with 19 bases between. The germline V gene has CDR1 MNHNS and CDR2 SASEGT. The CDR3 here is CASRTLANSRDTQYF. The CDR3 DNA sequence: TGTGCCAGCAGGACCCTAGCGAACAGCAGGGATACGCAGTATTTT.

The J gene is TRBJ1-4, the V gene TRBV27; 7 bases map to TRBD1. Trimming cost V 8 bases and J 6 bases; bases outside gene matches: 9. Germline assignment: CDR1 MNHEY and CDR2 SMNVEV (reference sequence). This CDR3 is built from 14 residues. CDR3 in amino acids: CASGGGTVDEKLFF. DNA of the CDR3: TGTGCCAGCGGAGGGGGCACGGTGGATGAAAAACTGTTTTTT.

This rearrangement joins TRBV27 to TRBJ1-1, with 7 bases matching TRBD1. Germline V gene lookup returns CDR1 MNHEY and CDR2 SMNVEV (reference sequence). The length of the CDR3 is 15 residues. J was trimmed by 1 base and V by 5 bases; bases with no gene match: 7. CDR3 DNA: TGTGCCAGCAGTCCCCTACAGGGGAAGAACACTGAAGCTTTCTTT. This gives the protein CASSPLQGKNTEAFF.

The gene calls are TRBV5-6 and TRBJ1-6; 7 bases line up with TRBD1. The CDR3 sequence is 14 residues long. Trimming cost V 0 bases and J 13 bases; bases outside gene matches: 7. The germline CDR1 and CDR2 sequences are SGHDT and YYEEEE. CDR3 DNA sequence: TGTGCCAGCAGCTTGGTTCAGGGGGATGCGCCCCTCCACTTT. The encoded protein is CASSLVQGDAPLHF. The full variable domain, in which reference TRBV5-6 and TRBJ1-6 provide the parts outside the CDR3, is DAGVTQSPTHLIKTRGQQVTLRCSPKSGHDTVSWYQQALGQGPQFIFQYYEEEERQRGNFPDRFSGHQFPNYSSELNVNALLLGDSALYLCASSLVQGDAPLHFGNGTRLTVT.

V is TRBV11-3 and J is TRBJ1-5, with 7 nucleotides matching TRBD1. Losses at the gene ends were 1 base for V and 3 bases for J; bases not matched to a gene: 3. The CDR3 totals 15 residues. Germline values: CDR1 SGHNT, CDR2 YENEEA. CDR3 amino acids: CASSLGQGNNQPQHF. DNA for the CDR3: TGTGCCAGCAGCTTAGGACAGGGAAACAATCAGCCCCAGCATTTT.